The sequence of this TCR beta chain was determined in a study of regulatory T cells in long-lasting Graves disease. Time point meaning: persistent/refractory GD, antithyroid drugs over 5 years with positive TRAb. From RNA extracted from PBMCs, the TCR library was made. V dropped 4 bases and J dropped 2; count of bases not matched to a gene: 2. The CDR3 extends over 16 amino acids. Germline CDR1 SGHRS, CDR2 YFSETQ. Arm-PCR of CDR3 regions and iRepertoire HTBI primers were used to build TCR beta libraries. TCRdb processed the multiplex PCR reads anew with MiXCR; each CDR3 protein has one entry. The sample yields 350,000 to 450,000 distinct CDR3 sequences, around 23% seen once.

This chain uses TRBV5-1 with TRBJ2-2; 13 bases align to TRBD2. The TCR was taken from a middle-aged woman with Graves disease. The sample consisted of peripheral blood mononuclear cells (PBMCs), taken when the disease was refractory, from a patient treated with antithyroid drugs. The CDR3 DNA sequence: TGCGCCAGCAGCCGGGGACTAGCGGGAAACACCGGGGAGCTGTTTTTT. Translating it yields CASSRGLAGNTGELFF.